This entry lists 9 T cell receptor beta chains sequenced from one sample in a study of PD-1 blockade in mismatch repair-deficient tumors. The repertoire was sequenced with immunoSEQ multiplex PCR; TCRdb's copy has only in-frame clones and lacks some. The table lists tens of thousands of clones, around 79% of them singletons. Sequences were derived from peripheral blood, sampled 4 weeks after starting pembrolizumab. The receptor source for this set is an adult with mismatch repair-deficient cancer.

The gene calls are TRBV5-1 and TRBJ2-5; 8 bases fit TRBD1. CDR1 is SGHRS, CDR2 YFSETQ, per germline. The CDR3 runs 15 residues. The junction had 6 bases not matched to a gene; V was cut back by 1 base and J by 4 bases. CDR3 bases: TGCGCCAGCAGCTTGTTCACAGGGGGAGGAGAGACCCAGTACTTC. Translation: CASSLFTGGGETQYF. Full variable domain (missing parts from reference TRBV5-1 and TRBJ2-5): KAGVTQTPRYLIKTRGQQVTLSCSPISGHRSVSWYQQTPGQGLQFLFEYFSETQRNKGNFPGRFSGRQFSNSRSEMNVSTLELGDSALYLCASSLFTGGGETQYFGPGTRLLVL.

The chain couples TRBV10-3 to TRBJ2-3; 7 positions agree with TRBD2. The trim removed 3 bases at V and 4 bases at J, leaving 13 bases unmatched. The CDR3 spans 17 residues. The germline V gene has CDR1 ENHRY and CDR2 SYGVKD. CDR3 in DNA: TGTGCCATCAGTGAAAAGACTAGCCCATGGGACGCAGATACGCAGTATTTT. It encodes CAISEKTSPWDADTQYF.

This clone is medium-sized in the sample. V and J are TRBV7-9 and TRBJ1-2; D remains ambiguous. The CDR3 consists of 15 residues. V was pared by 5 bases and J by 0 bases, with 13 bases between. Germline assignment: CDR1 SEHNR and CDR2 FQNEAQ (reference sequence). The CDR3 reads CASSLERGTNYGYTF. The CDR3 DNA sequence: TGTGCCAGCAGCCTAGAACGGGGAACTAACTATGGCTACACCTTC.

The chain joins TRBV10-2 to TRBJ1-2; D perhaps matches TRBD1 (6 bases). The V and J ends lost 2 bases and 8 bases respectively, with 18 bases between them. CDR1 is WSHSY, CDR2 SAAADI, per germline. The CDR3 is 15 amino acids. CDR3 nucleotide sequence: TGCGCCAGCAGTGAGGGACAGCGGAATCTCGTGGGCTACACCTTC. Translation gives CASSEGQRNLVGYTF.

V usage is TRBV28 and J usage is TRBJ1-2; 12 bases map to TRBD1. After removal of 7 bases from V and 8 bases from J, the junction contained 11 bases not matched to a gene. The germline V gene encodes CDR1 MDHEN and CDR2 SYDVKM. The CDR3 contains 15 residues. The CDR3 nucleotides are TGTGCCAGCACCACACCGGGACAGGGGGCGTTCGGCTACACCTTC. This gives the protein CASTTPGQGAFGYTF.

The CDR3 sequence: CASTKGAHQPQHF. Here the CDR3 DNA reads TGTGCCAGCACCAAGGGGGCCCATCAGCCCCAGCATTTT. V gene TRBV6-4 combines with J gene TRBJ1-5; 7 positions agree with TRBD1. In germline, CDR1 is MRHNA, CDR2 SNTAGT. The junction had 5 bases not matched to a gene; V was cut back by 7 bases and J by 5 bases. CDR3 length: 13 residues.

CDR3 DNA sequence: TGTGCCAGCAGTGACAGGAGCTACGCTGAAGCTTTCTTT. Translating it yields CASSDRSYAEAFF. The genes are TRBV6-6 and TRBJ1-1; weak D call: TRBD1 (6 bases). CDR1 is MNHNY and CDR2 is SVGAGI in the germline V gene (reference sequence). The CDR3 is 13 amino acids. Trimming took 5 bases from V and 6 from J, leaving 13 bases between them.

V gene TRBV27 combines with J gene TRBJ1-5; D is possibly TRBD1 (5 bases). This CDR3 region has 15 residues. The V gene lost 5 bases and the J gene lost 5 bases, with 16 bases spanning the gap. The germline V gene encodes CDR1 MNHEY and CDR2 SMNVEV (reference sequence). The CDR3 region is CASSPRFGGDQPQHF. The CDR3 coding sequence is TGTGCCAGCAGTCCCCGTTTTGGGGGTGATCAGCCCCAGCATTTT.

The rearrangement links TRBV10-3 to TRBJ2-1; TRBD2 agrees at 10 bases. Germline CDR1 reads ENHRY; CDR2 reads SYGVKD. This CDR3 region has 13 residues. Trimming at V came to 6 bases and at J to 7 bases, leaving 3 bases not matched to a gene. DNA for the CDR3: TGTGCCATCAGACCGGGACTAGCGAATGAGCAGTTCTTC. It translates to CAIRPGLANEQFF.